Shown below are 2 T cell receptor beta chains from a single sample sequenced in a study of T cells expressing NK-cell markers. TCRdb re-called the 5' RACE reads and gives one entry per CDR3 protein, without DNA. The sample's table shows about 110,000 distinct CDR3 sequences. Sample: blood T cells: a sorted CD56 or NKG2C T cell subset, CD4+ or CD8+ T cells, or bulk PBMC T cells (not recorded which). All receptors come from a woman between 18 and 70 years old in good health.

The rearrangement joins TRBV14 to TRBJ2-5; the TRBD2 assignment by TCRdb is unverifiable without DNA. Germline V gene data show CDR1 as SGHDN and CDR2 as FVKESK. The CDR3 runs 14 residues. The CDR3 sequence: CASSPYSGVETQYF.

J is TRBJ2-7 and V is TRBV7-9; absent DNA, TCRdb's TRBD1 call cannot be checked. Germline-derived CDR1 and CDR2 are SEHNR and FQNEAQ (reference sequence). The CDR3 extends over 17 amino acids. CDR3 protein: CASSPTPGQGSPYEQYF.